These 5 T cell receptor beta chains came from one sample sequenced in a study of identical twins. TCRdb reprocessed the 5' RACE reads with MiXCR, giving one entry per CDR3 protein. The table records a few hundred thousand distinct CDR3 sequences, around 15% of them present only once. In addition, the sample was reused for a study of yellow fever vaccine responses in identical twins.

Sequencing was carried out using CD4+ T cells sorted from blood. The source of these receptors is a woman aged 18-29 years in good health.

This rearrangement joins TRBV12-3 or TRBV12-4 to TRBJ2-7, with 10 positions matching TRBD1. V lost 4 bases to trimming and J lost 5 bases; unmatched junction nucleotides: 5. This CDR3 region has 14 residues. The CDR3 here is CASSYQTGGDEQYF. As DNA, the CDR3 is TGTGCCAGCAGTTATCAGACAGGGGGCGACGAGCAGTACTTC.

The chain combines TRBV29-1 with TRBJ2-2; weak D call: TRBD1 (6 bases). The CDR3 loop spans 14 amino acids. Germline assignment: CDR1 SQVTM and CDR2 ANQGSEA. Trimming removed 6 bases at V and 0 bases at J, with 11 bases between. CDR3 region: CSVKDSANTGELFF. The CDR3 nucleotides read TGCAGCGTCAAGGACAGCGCGAACACCGGGGAGCTGTTTTTT.

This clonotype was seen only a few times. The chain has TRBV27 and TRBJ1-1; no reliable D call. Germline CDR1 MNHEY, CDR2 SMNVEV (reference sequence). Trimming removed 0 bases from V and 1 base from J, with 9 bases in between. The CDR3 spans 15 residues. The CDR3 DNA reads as TGTGCCAGCAGTTTATCGCGTGGGCAGAACACTGAAGCTTTCTTT. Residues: CASSLSRGQNTEAFF.

The CDR3 sequence is CASSKGDSANQPQHF. DNA for the CDR3: TGCGCCAGCAGCAAAGGCGACAGCGCGAATCAGCCCCAGCATTTT. The chain employs TRBV5-1 and TRBJ1-5; TRBD1 is a possible D gene (5 bases). CDR1 and CDR2 from the germline V gene are SGHRS and YFSETQ. V lost 4 bases, J lost 4 bases, and 15 bases lay in between. The CDR3 has 15 amino acids.

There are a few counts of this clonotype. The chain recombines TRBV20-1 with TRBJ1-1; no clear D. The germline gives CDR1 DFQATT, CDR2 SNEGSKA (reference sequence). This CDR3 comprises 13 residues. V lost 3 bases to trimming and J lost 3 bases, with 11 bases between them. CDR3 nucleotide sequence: TGCAGTGCTAGTCATTCCCCAGACACTGAAGCTTTCTTT. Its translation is CSASHSPDTEAFF.